These T cell receptor beta chains were read from a single sample in a study of blood T cell repertoires in COVID-19. Data came from immunoSEQ multiplex PCR; TCRdb stores just in-frame clones and leaves some out. The sample includes tens of thousands of clones, roughly 85% seen only once; the top ten take around 27%. Sequencing was done on a sample of peripheral blood. The origin of the receptors is a man aged 55 to 69 with active or convalescent COVID-19. CDR3s include the opening cysteine and the closing phenylalanine or tryptophan. The D gene is left open where the match is weak. For some rows the clone size is stated as once, few or many, or as a class when expanded; others skip it.

clone_size | j_call | d_call | v_call | cdr3_aa | cdr3_nt
- | TRBJ2-1 | TRBD2 | TRBV9 | CASSVGLAANNEQFF | TGTGCCAGCAGCGTGGGTCTAGCGGCCAACAATGAGCAGTTCTTC
- | TRBJ1-3 | - | TRBV18 | CASSPPRGGPGNTIYF | TGTGCCAGCTCACCACCTAGGGGGGGCCCTGGAAACACCATATATTTT
few | TRBJ1-2 | - | TRBV2 | CASTPEQGYTF | TGTGCCAGCACGCCGGAGCAAGGCTACACCTTC
- | TRBJ1-1 | - | TRBV18 | CASSTRTLEAFF | TGTGCCAGCTCAACCAGGACACTTGAAGCTTTCTTT
- | TRBJ1-2 | TRBD1 | TRBV5-1 | CASSPNLQGGYYGYTF | TGCGCCAGCAGCCCAAACCTCCAAGGGGGCTATTATGGCTACACCTTC
once | TRBJ2-7 | TRBD1 | TRBV13 | CASSSQGVRVHEQYF | TGTGCCAGCAGCTCGCAGGGGGTGAGGGTCCACGAGCAGTACTTC
- | TRBJ2-7 | TRBD1 | TRBV28 | CASSVDRSYEQYF | TGTGCCAGCAGTGTGGACAGGAGCTACGAGCAGTACTTC
- | TRBJ2-5 | TRBD2 | TRBV27 | CASSLLAGGTLAQYF | TGTGCCAGCAGTTTATTAGCGGGGGGTACTTTGGCCCAGTACTTC
once | TRBJ1-2 | TRBD1 | TRBV6-5 | CASRDRENYGYTF | TGTGCCAGCAGAGACAGGGAAAACTATGGCTACACCTTC
- | TRBJ2-3 | - | TRBV7-9 | CATIGRTSTDTQYF | TGTGCGACCATAGGCAGGACTAGCACAGATACGCAGTATTTT
- | TRBJ2-1 | TRBD1 | TRBV5-1 | CASSLDAVRGPNEQFF | TGCGCCAGCAGCCTGGATGCGGTCAGGGGGCCCAATGAGCAGTTCTTC
- | TRBJ2-7 | - | TRBV28 | CASSFTGYVSYEQYF | TGTGCCAGCAGTTTCACAGGGTACGTGTCCTACGAGCAGTACTTC
- | TRBJ2-1 | - | TRBV18 | CASSPPVSGEQFF | TGTGCCAGCTCACCACCGGTGTCCGGTGAGCAGTTCTTC
- | TRBJ2-7 | TRBD1 | TRBV10-3 | CAISGQGSYEQYF | TGTGCCATCAGTGGACAGGGTTCCTACGAGCAGTACTTC
- | TRBJ1-4 | TRBD1 | TRBV2 | CASRTRDRVVSEKLFF | TGTGCCAGCAGAACCCGGGACAGGGTAGTAAGCGAAAAACTGTTTTTT
- | TRBJ1-4 | TRBD1 | TRBV3-1/TRBV3-2 | CASSSSRGVREKLFF | TGTGCCAGCAGCTCATCCAGGGGGGTGAGGGAAAAACTGTTTTTT
- | TRBJ1-2 | - | TRBV4-3 | CASSQESGYGYTF | TGCGCCAGCAGCCAAGAATCGGGCTATGGCTACACCTTC
- | TRBJ1-1 | - | TRBV9 | CASSALTGNTEAFF | TGTGCCAGCAGCGCTCTGACAGGGAACACTGAAGCTTTCTTT
- | TRBJ1-5 | - | TRBV5-1 | CASSLTAGNQPQHF | TGCGCCAGCAGCTTGACGGCAGGGAATCAGCCCCAGCATTTT
- | TRBJ1-5 | - | TRBV5-8 | CASSLGPEGGGNQPQHF | TGTGCCAGCAGCTTGGGGCCCGAGGGAGGGGGCAATCAGCCCCAGCATTTT
- | TRBJ2-3 | TRBD1 | TRBV10-2 | CASRDRGDTQYF | TGCGCCAGCCGGGACAGAGGAGATACGCAGTATTTT
- | TRBJ2-6 | - | TRBV3-1/TRBV3-2 | CASTEHSGANVLTF | TGTGCCAGCACCGAACATTCGGGGGCCAACGTCCTGACTTTC
few | TRBJ1-6 | - | TRBV21-1 | CASSKVGRHNNSPLHF | TGTGCCAGCAGCAAAGTGGGGAGGCACAATAATTCACCCCTCCACTTT
few | TRBJ2-1 | - | TRBV7-9 | CASSLAAGWDEQFF | TGTGCCAGCAGCTTAGCGGCGGGTTGGGATGAGCAGTTCTTC
- | TRBJ2-7 | - | TRBV11-2 | CASSYPNQGIYEQYF | TGTGCCAGCAGCTATCCTAATCAGGGAATCTACGAGCAGTACTTC
- | TRBJ1-4 | - | TRBV4-3 | CASSQALSATNEKLFF | TGCGCCAGCAGCCAAGCCCTCAGTGCAACTAATGAAAAACTGTTTTTT
- | TRBJ1-1 | TRBD1 | TRBV18 | CASSPTGMGNTEAFF | TGTGCCAGCTCACCGACAGGGATGGGGAACACTGAAGCTTTCTTT
- | TRBJ1-5 | - | TRBV6-2/TRBV6-3 | CASSYIPRGQPQHF | TGTGCCAGCAGTTACATCCCCAGGGGACAGCCCCAGCATTTT
- | TRBJ2-7 | TRBD2 | TRBV7-3 | CASSPRGTSREQYF | TGTGCCAGCAGCCCACGCGGGACTAGCCGGGAGCAGTACTTC
- | TRBJ2-2 | - | TRBV5-1 | CASSLFSNTGELFF | TGCGCCAGCAGCTTGTTCTCGAACACCGGGGAGCTGTTTTTT
- | TRBJ2-2 | TRBD2 | TRBV3-1/TRBV3-2 | CASSPIIGTSGNTGELFF | TGTGCCAGCAGCCCCATCATTGGGACTAGCGGGAACACCGGGGAGCTGTTTTTT
- | TRBJ1-1 | - | TRBV3-1/TRBV3-2 | CASSPGQSNTEAFF | TGTGCCAGCAGCCCGGGACAATCGAACACTGAAGCTTTCTTT
- | TRBJ1-1 | - | TRBV29-1 | CISYSPRLNTEAFF | TGCATTTCCTATTCCCCCAGGTTGAACACTGAAGCTTTCTTT
- | TRBJ2-1 | - | TRBV11-3 | CASSLSWSSYNEQFF | TGTGCCAGCAGCTTAAGCTGGAGCTCCTACAATGAGCAGTTCTTC
once | TRBJ2-5 | - | TRBV9 | CASSPMGARETQYF | TGTGCCAGCAGCCCAATGGGGGCGAGGGAGACCCAGTACTTC
many | TRBJ1-2 | TRBD1 | TRBV6-1 | CASSERTGRYGYTF | TGTGCCAGCAGTGAGCGGACAGGCCGGTATGGCTACACCTTC
few | TRBJ2-7 | - | TRBV10-3 | CAISESGGRGSYEQYF | TGTGCCATCAGTGAGTCCGGAGGGAGGGGGTCCTACGAGCAGTACTTC
- | TRBJ2-3 | - | TRBV5-5 | CASSLYITDTQYF | TGTGCCAGCAGCTTGTACATCACAGATACGCAGTATTTT
- | TRBJ2-5 | - | TRBV12-3/TRBV12-4 | CASRTTGLETQYF | TGTGCCAGCAGAACTACAGGGCTCGAGACCCAGTACTTC
- | TRBJ2-7 | - | TRBV21-1 | CASSHPPRQVSYEQYF | TGTGCCAGCAGCCACCCTCCCAGACAGGTCTCCTACGAGCAGTACTTC
once | TRBJ1-3 | TRBD1 | TRBV28 | CASSSHRGGTGNTIYF | TGTGCCAGCAGTTCCCACAGGGGGGGAACTGGAAACACCATATATTTT
- | TRBJ1-2 | - | TRBV25-1 | CASSENEPGASRNYGYTF | TGTGCCAGCAGTGAAAACGAACCAGGGGCAAGCAGGAACTATGGCTACACCTTC
- | TRBJ1-2 | - | TRBV7-2 | CASSPTRGVDYGYTF | TGTGCCAGCAGCCCGACGCGGGGTGTGGACTATGGCTACACCTTC
- | TRBJ2-6 | TRBD2 | TRBV7-3 | CASSSRGGAAGANVLTF | TGTGCCAGCAGCTCCCGGGGGGGTGCCGCTGGGGCCAACGTCCTGACTTTC
once | TRBJ2-5 | - | TRBV7-2 | CASSPSPRPETQYF | TGTGCCAGCAGCCCCTCCCCGAGGCCCGAGACCCAGTACTTC
- | TRBJ1-1 | - | TRBV6-6 | CASSAPGEGTEAFF | TGTGCCAGCAGTGCCCCAGGGGAAGGCACTGAAGCTTTCTTT
- | TRBJ2-7 | TRBD2 | TRBV19 | CASSFSSGGDYEQYF | TGTGCCAGTAGCTTCTCTAGCGGGGGCGACTACGAGCAGTACTTC